The 17 T cell receptor beta chains listed next were all sequenced from one sample in a study of tumor and adjacent non-tumor tissue in lung cancer. The library came from three nested PCR rounds adapted from ARM-PCR protocols. In TCRdb, the multiplex PCR reads were re-called with MiXCR into one record per CDR3 protein. The sample includes over 100,000 distinct CDR3 sequences, more than 60% of them seen just once. No cell sorting was done before RNA was extracted from the tissue. Material for sequencing was lung tumor tissue. The receptors originated from a woman in her sixties with non-small cell lung cancer.

About this clonotype: Germline is not matched at one junction end, which may reflect a read error. The chain combines TRBV11-2 with TRBJ1-3, with D maybe TRBD1 (5 bases). This CDR3 has 13 residues. Per germline, CDR1 SGHAT and CDR2 FQNNGV. DNA for the CDR3: TGTGCCATCACCGGACGGGGGGGAAACACCATATTTTTT. This gives the protein CAITGRGGNTIFF. The full variable domain, rest sourced from reference TRBV11-2 and TRBJ1-3, is EAGVAQSPRYKIIEKRQSVAFWCNPISGHATLYWYQQILGQGPKLLIQFQNNGVVDDSQLPKDRFSAERLKGVDSTLKIQPAKLEDSAVYLCAITGRGGNTIFFGEGSWLTVV.

This clonotype was seen a handful of times. Germline and junction disagree at one end, which may indicate a read error. The gene calls are TRBV11-2 and TRBJ2-7; TRBD2 matches 8 bases. CDR3 length equals 16 residues. Per germline, CDR1 SGHAT and CDR2 FQNNGV. The CDR3 DNA is TGTGTCAGCAGCTTAGTATTAGCGGGGCCGTCCTACGAGCAGTACTTC. Its protein product is CVSSLVLAGPSYEQYF.

A remark on this clonotype: A read error may produce the germline difference seen at one junction end. For the CDR3, the DNA is TGTGCCTGCAGTGAATATCGGCAGGGTAACTATGGCTACACCTTC. This translates into CACSEYRQGNYGYTF. The chain links TRBV6-1 to TRBJ1-2; D may be TRBD1 (5 bases). Germline-derived CDR1 and CDR2 are MNHNS and SASEGT. The CDR3 has 15 amino acids.

In the case of this clonotype: As the CDR3 is not closed by the conserved phenylalanine or tryptophan, this likely results from a read error. The rearrangement links TRBV19 to TRBJ1-5, with D tentatively TRBD1 (6 bases). The CDR3 has 14 residues. CDR1 LNHDA and CDR2 SQIVND come from the germline V gene (reference sequence). The V gene lost 7 bases and the J gene lost 5 bases, with 15 bases spanning the gap. CDR3 region: CASTNRVSDQPQHL. CDR3 sequence (DNA): TGTGCCAGTACAAACAGGGTGAGTGATCAGCCCCAGCATTTA.

This clonotype has a single count. The chain recombines TRBV4-2 with TRBJ1-1; 8 nucleotides match TRBD1. V shed 7 bases and J 4 bases; nucleotides not matched to a gene: 14. The CDR3 is 16 amino acids. Per the germline V gene, CDR1 is LGHNA and CDR2 is YNFKEQ. The CDR3 sequence is CASIQEGRTGPTEAFF. In nucleotides, the CDR3 is TGTGCCAGCATTCAAGAAGGCAGGACAGGGCCCACTGAAGCTTTCTTT.

In regard to this clonotype: A clone one base away is much larger, so this may be a read error. The chain links TRBV4-3 to TRBJ2-3; 7 bases match TRBD1. CDR3 length equals 16 residues. Germline V lookup: CDR1 LGHNA, CDR2 YSLEER. The CDR3 DNA reads TGCGCCAGGAGCCAAGAAGTCCGGACAGGCGCAGATACGCAGTATTTT. This sequence encodes CARSQEVRTGADTQYF.

The table lists this clonotype with a count of one. The junction departs from germline at one end; a sequencing error may be responsible. The chain couples TRBV6-1 to TRBJ2-2; perhaps TRBD2 as D (6 bases). The CDR3 is 14 amino acids. Germline V gives CDR1 MNHNS, CDR2 SASEGT. This CDR3 reads CASGEYGDTGGLFF. CDR3 sequence (DNA): TGTGCCAGCGGTGAATACGGGGATACCGGGGGGCTGTTTTTT.

Comment on this clonotype: The junction departs from the called germline gene at one end, perhaps through a read error. The chain uses TRBV6-5 and TRBJ1-3; TRBD1 might be the D (6 bases). The CDR3 runs to 14 residues. Germline-derived CDR1 and CDR2 are MNHEY and SVGAGI. The CDR3 is CACRGFSSGNTIYF. The CDR3 region has the DNA TGTGCCTGCAGGGGCTTCAGCTCTGGAAACACCATATATTTT.

J is TRBJ1-2 and V is TRBV28; 8 bases match TRBD1. Germline CDR1 MDHEN, CDR2 SYDVKM. CDR3 length: 15 residues. With V trimmed by 5 bases and J by 9 bases, 14 bases remained unmatched. CDR3 DNA sequence: TGTGCCAGCAGTAGACAGGGGAAGGAGGGTCATAGCTACACCTTC. Translation gives CASSRQGKEGHSYTF.

The V and J genes are TRBV7-9 and TRBJ1-1; D gene uncertain. The V gene's germline CDR1 is SEHNR and CDR2 FQNEAQ (reference sequence). This CDR3 is built from 12 residues. V lost 1 base, J lost 10 bases, and 10 bases lay in between. The CDR3 sequence is CASSLEPFAAFF. The DNA for the CDR3 is TGTGCCAGCAGCTTAGAACCGTTCGCAGCTTTCTTT.

This chain connects TRBV18 to TRBJ2-1; D is uncertain. CDR3 length: 16 amino acids. Germline values: CDR1 KGHSH, CDR2 LQKENI. Trimming pared 2 bases from V and 2 bases from J, leaving 13 bases between. The CDR3 DNA reads as TGTGCCAGCTCACCATCTAGGTGGGCCCCCTACAATGAGCAGTTCTTC. As protein: CASSPSRWAPYNEQFF.

A remark on this clonotype: The CDR3 ends on some other residue instead of the conserved phenylalanine or tryptophan, so this is likely a read error. V gene TRBV29-1 combines with J gene TRBJ2-5; D not resolved. The CDR3 is 12 residues long. V shed 4 bases and J shed 7 bases, with 13 bases lying between them. CDR1 is SQVTM and CDR2 is ANQGSEA in the germline V gene. CDR3 sequence: CSVAEAWVTQYS. In DNA form, the CDR3 reads TGCAGCGTTGCCGAGGCTTGGGTGACCCAGTACTCC.

This clonotype was observed many times. V is TRBV6-2 or TRBV6-3 and J is TRBJ1-2, with a tentative D call TRBD1 (5 bases). The V end lost 6 bases, the J end lost 4 bases, and 18 bases lay between the germline ends. Germline V lookup: CDR1 MNHEY, CDR2 SVGEGT. This CDR3 contains 15 residues. The CDR3 reads CASRPRDLNLYGYTF. CDR3 bases: TGTGCCAGCAGACCCCGGGACTTGAACCTCTATGGCTACACCTTC.

A note on this clonotype: The conserved final phenylalanine or tryptophan is absent from the CDR3, which likely points to a read error. The J gene is TRBJ2-5, the V gene TRBV12-5; tentatively, D is TRBD1 (7 bases). Germline-derived CDR1 and CDR2 are LGHNT and FRNRAP. Trimming cost V 4 bases and J 0 bases, with 9 bases left between them. There are 14 residues in the CDR3. CDR3 region: CASGSGGNQETQYL. The CDR3 DNA follows: TGTGCTAGTGGTTCAGGGGGGAACCAAGAGACCCAGTACCTA.

This clonotype was counted many times. This rearrangement joins TRBV6-2 or TRBV6-3 to TRBJ2-6; 8 positions match TRBD2. The V gene's germline CDR1 is MNHEY and CDR2 SVGEGT. V shed 7 bases, J shed 2 bases, and the junction held 4 bases outside the gene matches. This CDR3 is 15 amino acids long. CDR3 coding DNA: TGTGCCAGCACCAACGGGGGGGCTGGGGCCAACGTCCTGACTTTC. Translated: CASTNGGAGANVLTF.

As to this clonotype: An end of the junction does not agree with germline; a read error may underlie this. The V and J genes are TRBV11-3 and TRBJ1-1; D not certain. The CDR3 extends over 18 amino acids. Germline CDR1 reads SGHNT; CDR2 reads YENEEA. For the CDR3, the DNA is TGTGCCAACAGCTTAATTGGGCCTCCGGGATGGATGAACACTGAAGCTTTCTTT. As protein: CANSLIGPPGWMNTEAFF.

Comments on this clonotype: A read error may be the cause here, since a much bigger clone is one base away. The chain carries TRBV6-1 and TRBJ1-1; possibly TRBD1 for D (5 bases). V lost 7 bases, J lost 10 bases, and 22 bases lay in between. CDR1 and CDR2 (germline): MNHNS, SASEGT. The CDR3 length is 14 residues. The CDR3 nucleotides read TGTGCCAGCATCAACTGGGGGGGTCCAAGCGTAGCTTTCTTT. Residues: CASINWGGPSVAFF.